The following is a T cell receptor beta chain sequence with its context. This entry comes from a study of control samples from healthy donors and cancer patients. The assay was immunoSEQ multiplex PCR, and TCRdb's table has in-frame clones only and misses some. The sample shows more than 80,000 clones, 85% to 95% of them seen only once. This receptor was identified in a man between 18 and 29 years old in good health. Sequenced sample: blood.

The CDR3 here is CASKGANYGYTF. CDR3 DNA sequence: TGTGCCAGCAAGGGCGCAAACTATGGCTACACCTTC. V usage is TRBV6-4 and J usage is TRBJ1-2; D is uncertain. The CDR3 spans 12 residues. The V gene lost 7 bases and the J gene lost 2 bases, with 8 bases spanning the gap. In germline, CDR1 is MRHNA, CDR2 SNTAGT.